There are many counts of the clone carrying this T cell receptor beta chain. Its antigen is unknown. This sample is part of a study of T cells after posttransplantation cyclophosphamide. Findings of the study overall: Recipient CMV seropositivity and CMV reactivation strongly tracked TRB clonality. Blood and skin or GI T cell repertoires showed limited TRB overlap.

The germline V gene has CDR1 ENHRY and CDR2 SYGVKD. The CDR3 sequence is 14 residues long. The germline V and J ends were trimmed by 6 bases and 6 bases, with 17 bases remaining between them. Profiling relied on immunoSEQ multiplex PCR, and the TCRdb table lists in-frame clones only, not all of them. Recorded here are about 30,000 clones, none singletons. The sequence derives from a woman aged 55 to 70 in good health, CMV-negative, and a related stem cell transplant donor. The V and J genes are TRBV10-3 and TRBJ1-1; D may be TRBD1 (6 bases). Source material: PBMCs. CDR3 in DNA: TGTGCCATCAGCCGAGGAGGGGGAGAGGCTGAAGCTTTCTTT. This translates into CAISRGGGEAEAFF.